These T cell receptor beta chains were read from a single sample in a study of OX40 agonist ivuxolimab in advanced cancers. Generated by immunoSEQ multiplex PCR, the TCRdb table keeps only in-frame clones and is missing some. The sample consists of about 46,000 clones, roughly 91% of them appearing once. Sequences were derived from CD4+ or CD8+ T cells sorted from blood, sampled in a trial of the OX40 agonist ivuxolimab. Receptors originate from an adult with an advanced solid tumor such as melanoma, head and neck, liver or kidney cancer. CDR3s include the opening cysteine and the closing phenylalanine or tryptophan. A D gene is named only where the DNA matches it firmly. Not every row has a clone size; where given, it reads once, few, many or a size class.

>.|TRBJ2-1|TRBV28|.
CASSYLGQNEQFF
TGTGCCAGCAGTTACCTCGGACAGAATGAGCAGTTCTTC
>.|TRBJ2-7|TRBV5-4|.
CASSPGLSEYYEQYF
TGTGCCAGCAGCCCGGGACTGTCCGAATACTACGAGCAGTACTTC
>.|TRBJ2-3|TRBV11-2|.
CASSFEVTDTQYF
TGTGCCAGCAGCTTTGAGGTCACAGATACGCAGTATTTT
>.|TRBJ1-2|TRBV30|.
CAWGGGNYGYTF
TGTGCCTGGGGCGGGGGCAACTATGGCTACACCTTC
>TRBD2|TRBJ2-3|TRBV14|.
CASSGPGTTSGWPTDTQYF
TGTGCCAGCAGCGGCCCAGGGACTACCTCAGGGTGGCCCACAGATACGCAGTATTTT
>.|TRBJ2-7|TRBV27|.
CASSLTLLSSYEQYF
TGCGCCAGCAGTTTAACTTTACTGAGCTCCTACGAGCAGTACTTC
>.|TRBJ2-1|TRBV7-9|.
CASSADSSSYNEQFF
TGTGCCAGCAGTGCGGACTCGAGCTCCTACAATGAGCAGTTCTTC
>TRBD1|TRBJ1-4|TRBV4-2|.
CASSPRQGLGEKLFF
TGTGCCAGCAGCCCAAGACAGGGGCTGGGAGAAAAACTGTTTTTT
>.|TRBJ2-5|TRBV7-8|.
CASSLAGETQYF
TGTGCCAGCAGCTTAGCTGGTGAGACCCAGTACTTC
>.|TRBJ2-1|TRBV27|.
CASSFGLASHEQFF
TGTGCCAGCAGTTTTGGTCTAGCGAGCCATGAGCAGTTCTTC
>.|TRBJ1-5|TRBV28|.
CASSLNSNQPQHF
TGTGCCAGCAGTTTAAATAGCAATCAGCCCCAGCATTTT
>.|TRBJ2-3|TRBV7-3|.
CASSRGTSSTDTQYF
TGTGCCAGCAGCAGAGGGACAAGCAGCACAGATACGCAGTATTTT
>.|TRBJ2-3|TRBV2|.
CASSEEAGSTDTQYF
TGTGCCAGCAGTGAAGAGGCCGGAAGCACAGATACGCAGTATTTT
>.|TRBJ2-7|TRBV28|once
CASSFGGMGYEQYF
TGTGCCAGCAGTTTTGGCGGTATGGGTTACGAGCAGTACTTC
>.|TRBJ1-1|TRBV19|.
CASSISVNTEAFF
TGTGCCAGTAGTATATCAGTAAACACTGAAGCTTTCTTT
>.|TRBJ2-7|TRBV20-1|.
CSARWGEQYF
TGCAGTGCTAGATGGGGAGAGCAGTACTTC
>.|TRBJ2-2|TRBV2|once
CASSAGTSTGELFF
TGTGCCAGCAGCGCCGGGACAAGCACCGGGGAGCTGTTTTTT
>TRBD1|TRBJ1-1|TRBV5-1|.
CASTAPRRTGTGDSMNTEAFF
TGCGCCAGCACCGCGCCCAGGAGGACTGGGACAGGGGATTCCATGAACACTGAAGCTTTCTTT
>.|TRBJ2-3|TRBV4-1|.
CASSQASGEADTQYF
TGCGCCAGCAGCCAAGCGTCGGGAGAGGCAGATACGCAGTATTTT
>TRBD2|TRBJ2-2|TRBV11-2|.
CASSWTSGSNTGELFF
TGTGCCAGCAGCTGGACTAGCGGGAGTAACACCGGGGAGCTGTTTTTT
>TRBD2|TRBJ2-2|TRBV7-8|.
CASSLFLAGGHANTGELFF
TGTGCCAGCAGCTTATTTCTAGCGGGAGGTCACGCGAACACCGGGGAGCTGTTTTTT
>.|TRBJ2-7|TRBV2|.
CASSAGHNAGEQYF
TGTGCCAGCAGTGCGGGACACAACGCTGGCGAGCAGTACTTC
>.|TRBJ2-3|TRBV27|.
CASSLSNSPDTQYF
TGTGCCAGCAGTTTATCGAATAGCCCAGATACGCAGTATTTT
>.|TRBJ1-1|TRBV28|.
CASSLFQTKNTEAFF
TGTGCCAGCAGTTTGTTCCAGACCAAGAACACTGAAGCTTTCTTT
>TRBD1|TRBJ2-5|TRBV5-5|.
CASSSGQALETQYF
TGTGCCAGCAGCTCAGGACAGGCCCTAGAGACCCAGTACTTC
>TRBD2|TRBJ2-3|TRBV5-1|once
CASSLAGLAGTDTQYF
TGCGCCAGCAGCTTGGCTGGACTAGCGGGTACAGATACGCAGTATTTT
>.|TRBJ2-6|TRBV27|.
CASSSIQGTTHRSGANVLTF
TGTGCCAGCAGTTCTATCCAGGGTACGACTCACCGTTCTGGGGCCAACGTCCTGACTTTC
>TRBD2|TRBJ2-5|TRBV7-2|.
CASSSPQGLEVTQYF
TGTGCCAGCAGCTCGCCCCAGGGACTAGAGGTGACCCAGTACTTC